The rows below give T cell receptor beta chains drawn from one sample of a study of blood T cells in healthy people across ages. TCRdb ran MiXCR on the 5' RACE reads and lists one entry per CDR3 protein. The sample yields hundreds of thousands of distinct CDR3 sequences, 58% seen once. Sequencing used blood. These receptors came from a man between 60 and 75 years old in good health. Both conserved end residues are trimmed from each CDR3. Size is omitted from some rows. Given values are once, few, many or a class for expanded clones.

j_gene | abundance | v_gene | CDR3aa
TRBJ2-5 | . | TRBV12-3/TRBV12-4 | ASCRAGRRETQY
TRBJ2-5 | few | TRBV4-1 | ASSQDQDRVEGETQY
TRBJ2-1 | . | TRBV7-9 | ASSLFPGQVYNEQF
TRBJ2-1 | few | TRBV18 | ASSPPGWDNEQF
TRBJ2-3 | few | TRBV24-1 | ATSDPRDTQY
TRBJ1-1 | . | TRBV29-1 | SGQAGGDTEAF
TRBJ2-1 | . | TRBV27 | ASSFSSFGGYEQF
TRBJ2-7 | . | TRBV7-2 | ASSLTSGGTYEQY
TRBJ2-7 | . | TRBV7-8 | ASSSRQGDDEQY
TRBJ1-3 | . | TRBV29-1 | SVKDSLWGGNTIY
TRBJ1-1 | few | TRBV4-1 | ASSQTTRDRVWAF
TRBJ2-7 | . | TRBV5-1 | ASSVTGPTYEQY
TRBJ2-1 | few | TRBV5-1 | ASSLALTYNEQF
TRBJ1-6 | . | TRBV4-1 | ASSPQDSMYSPLH
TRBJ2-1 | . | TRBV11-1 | ASQGGNEQF
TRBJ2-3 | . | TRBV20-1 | SAAVGLAGGSDTQY
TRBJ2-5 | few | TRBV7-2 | ASSRAFQETQY
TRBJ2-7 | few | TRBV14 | ASGQISYEQY
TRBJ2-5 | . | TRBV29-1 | SVRGGEVPRKQY
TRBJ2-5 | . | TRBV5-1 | ASSLFSDSALQETQY
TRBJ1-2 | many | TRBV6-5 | ASRRGDYGYT
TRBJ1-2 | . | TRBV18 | ASSRDGIYGYT
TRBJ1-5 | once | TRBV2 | ASTRDRNQPQH
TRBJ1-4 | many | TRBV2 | ASSEARTLGGKLF
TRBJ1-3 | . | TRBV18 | ASSPGNTIY
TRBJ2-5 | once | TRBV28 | ASSSGQAVQETQY
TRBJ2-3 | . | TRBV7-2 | ASSLAALRGDTQY
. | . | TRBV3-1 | ASSQEPDRFYEQY
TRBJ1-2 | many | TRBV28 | ASRPGGGGYT
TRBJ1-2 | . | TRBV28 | ASSFRRQTDGYT
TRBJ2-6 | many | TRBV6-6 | ASSPPGANVLT
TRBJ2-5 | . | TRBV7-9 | ASSFDPVETQY
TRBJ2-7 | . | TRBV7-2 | ASSLETSGSSYEQY
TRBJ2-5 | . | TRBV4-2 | ASSHFSGGIEETQY
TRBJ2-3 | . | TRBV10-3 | ANGEGVGDTQY
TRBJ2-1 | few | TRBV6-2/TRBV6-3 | ASSYRASGGANEQF
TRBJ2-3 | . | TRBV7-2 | ASSLGAASTDMQY
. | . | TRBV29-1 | SVDRTVKETQY
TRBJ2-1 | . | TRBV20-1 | SARAAGSHNEQF
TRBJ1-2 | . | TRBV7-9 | ASSSGWGGPDYGYT
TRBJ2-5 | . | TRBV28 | ATKSLRGQGLLREQY
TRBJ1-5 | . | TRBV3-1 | ASSQLNQPQH
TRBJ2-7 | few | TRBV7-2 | ASSSASGGGKWNEQY
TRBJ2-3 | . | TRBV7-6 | ASSPSTRGSTDTQY
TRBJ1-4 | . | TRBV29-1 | SVDGQESHNEKLF
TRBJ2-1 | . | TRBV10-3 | AISKGGDEQF
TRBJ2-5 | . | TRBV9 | ASSVRPFQETQY
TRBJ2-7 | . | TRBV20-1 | SAGTALAYEQY
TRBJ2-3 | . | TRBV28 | ASSVKDTQY
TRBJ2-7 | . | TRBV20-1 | SARDFGRFSYEQY
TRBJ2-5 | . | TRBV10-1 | ASSPGQAGETQY
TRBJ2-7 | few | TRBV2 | ASSEKTGSFEQY